The 26 T cell receptor beta chains below all came from one sample that was sequenced in a study of shared clonotypes between healthy human individuals (TCRdb year 2020). To prepare the library, the immunoSEQ multiplex PCR assay was applied. The immuneACCESS repertoire file appears here via TCRdb, limited to in-frame rearrangements. These files lack a portion of the clones; in checked studies, under half of the deficit traces to unresolved V genes, and the cause of the others is not known. Here the sample has some 2.3 million clones; approximately 95% occur a single time. The top ten clones comprise around 0.4% of the sample. The specimen was naive CD4+ T cells from PBMCs. The cell subset or site label here, explained by the study, means: CD45RA+ positively selected. These receptors all come from a young man in good health. Some clones in this sample may be carry-over from other donors' samples.

This chain connects TRBV5-6 to TRBJ2-1, with 13 bases matching TRBD2. The CDR3 is 16 residues long. CDR1 is SGHDT and CDR2 is YYEEEE in the germline V gene. Losses at the gene ends were 3 bases for V and 8 bases for J; bases not matched to a gene: 8. Here the CDR3 reads CASSYGLAGALDEQFF. CDR3 nucleotide sequence: TGTGCCAGCAGCTACGGACTAGCGGGAGCTCTAGATGAGCAGTTCTTC.

This sequence joins TRBV10-3 and TRBJ2-1, with 12 nucleotides matching TRBD2. The germline CDR1 and CDR2 sequences are ENHRY and SYGVKD. The J segment lost 10 bases and the V segment lost 3 bases, leaving 10 bases of the junction unmatched. The CDR3 spans 16 residues. This CDR3 is CAISESRVGLAGEQFF. The CDR3 coding sequence is TGTGCCATCAGTGAATCCCGGGTCGGACTAGCGGGAGAGCAGTTCTTC.

V is TRBV11-1 and J is TRBJ1-2, with a possible D match to TRBD1 (6 bases). Trimming shortened V by 2 bases and J by 6 bases, and 10 bases separated the two germline ends. Germline-derived CDR1 and CDR2 are SGHAT and FQDESV (reference sequence). This CDR3 is built from 13 residues. DNA for the CDR3: TGTGCCAGCAGCTTAAGGCAGGGGAATGGCTACACCTTC. Protein: CASSLRQGNGYTF.

The rearrangement uses TRBV28 and TRBJ1-1, with D possibly being TRBD1 (6 bases). Germline CDR1 is MDHEN and CDR2 is SYDVKM. CDR3 size: 15 residues. Trimming removed 6 bases at V and 1 base at J, with 15 bases between. CDR3 nucleotide sequence: TGTGCCAGCAGAACGGGGGGCTCCGAGAACACTGAAGCTTTCTTT. This sequence encodes CASRTGGSENTEAFF.

Remarks on this clone: In the same sample, other DNA sequences code for this CDR3. V is TRBV5-1 and J is TRBJ2-1, with a tentative D call TRBD2 (5 bases). V gave up 2 bases and J gave up 0 bases, with 9 bases separating them. This CDR3 is 15 amino acids long. The V gene's germline CDR1 is SGHRS and CDR2 YFSETQ. The CDR3 nucleotides read TGCGCCAGCAGCTTAGCGGCTAGCTCCTACAATGAGCAGTTCTTC. This encodes CASSLAASSYNEQFF. The full variable domain, with the rest looked up from reference TRBV5-1 and TRBJ2-1, is KAGVTQTPRYLIKTRGQQVTLSCSPISGHRSVSWYQQTPGQGLQFLFEYFSETQRNKGNFPGRFSGRQFSNSRSEMNVSTLELGDSALYLCASSLAASSYNEQFFGPGTRLTVL.

The V and J genes are TRBV12-5 and TRBJ2-3; 12 bases fit TRBD2. V trimming: 2 bases; J trimming: 15 bases; junction bases outside the gene matches: 6. This CDR3 has 13 residues. Per the germline V gene, CDR1 is LGHNT and CDR2 is FRNRAP. The DNA for the CDR3 is TGTGCTAGTGGTTTGTCGGGGACTAGCGGGCCTTATTTT. Translation: CASGLSGTSGPYF.

The chain combines TRBV7-9 with TRBJ2-3, with 9 bases that match TRBD2. This CDR3 spans 16 amino acids. Per germline, CDR1 SEHNR and CDR2 FQNEAQ (reference sequence). The V gene end was trimmed by 5 bases and the J gene end by 2 bases; junction bases not matched to a gene: 8. The CDR3 here is CASSPRLAEITDTQYF. The CDR3, as DNA: TGTGCCAGCAGCCCGCGACTAGCGGAGATCACAGATACGCAGTATTTT.

The V call is TRBV7-2, the J call TRBJ1-1, with D maybe TRBD1 (5 bases). The CDR3 contains 15 residues. V lost 5 bases and J 8 bases, leaving 21 bases between the germline ends. CDR1 and CDR2 (germline): SGHTA, FQGNSA. The CDR3 protein is CASSPKGSRGEEAFF. For the CDR3, the DNA is TGTGCCAGCAGCCCTAAGGGCTCCCGGGGGGAGGAAGCTTTCTTT.

This chain uses TRBV28 with TRBJ2-3; weak D call: TRBD2 (6 bases). V was shortened by 7 bases and J by 4 bases, with 15 bases between the two germline ends. CDR1 and CDR2 from the germline V gene are MDHEN and SYDVKM. The CDR3 spans 14 residues. The CDR3 loop reads CASIMSPGADTQYF. CDR3 coding DNA: TGTGCCAGCATCATGTCCCCGGGGGCAGATACGCAGTATTTT.

Here the CDR3 DNA reads TGTGCCAGCTTCCCCCGGCGTAGCGATACAGATACGCAGTATTTT. Protein sequence: CASFPRRSDTDTQYF. The chain couples TRBV5-4 to TRBJ2-3; tentative D call: TRBD2 (5 bases). Trimming stripped 7 bases from V and 3 bases from J, with 18 bases between. The CDR3 has 15 residues. Germline CDR1 SGHNT, CDR2 YYREEE (reference sequence). The variable domain in full, completed from reference TRBV5-4 and TRBJ2-3, reads ETGVTQSPTHLIKTRGQQVTLRCSSQSGHNTVSWYQQALGQGPQFIFQYYREEENGRGNFPPRFSGLQFPNYSSELNVNALELDDSALYLCASFPRRSDTDTQYFGPGTRLTVL.

This chain links TRBV9 with TRBJ2-5, with D possibly matching TRBD2 (5 bases). From germline, CDR1 is SGDLS and CDR2 YYNGEE. The V end lost 1 base, the J end lost 7 bases, and 14 bases lay between the germline ends. The CDR3 runs to 14 residues. CDR3 bases: TGTGCCAGCAGCGTAAGAGCTAGCAGTTTGACCCAGTACTTC. Translated, it gives CASSVRASSLTQYF. Full variable domain (missing parts from reference TRBV9 and TRBJ2-5): DSGVTQTPKHLITATGQRVTLRCSPRSGDLSVYWYQQSLDQGLQFLIQYYNGEERAKGNILERFSAQQFPDLHSELNLSSLELGDSALYFCASSVRASSLTQYFGPGTRLLVL.

V gene TRBV5-4 combines with J gene TRBJ2-5, with D possibly matching TRBD2 (5 bases). V dropped 4 bases and J dropped 4 bases, with 20 bases sitting between them. Germline V gene data show CDR1 as SGHNT and CDR2 as YYREEE (reference sequence). This CDR3 has 16 amino acids. The CDR3 spells CASSPRAVSAGETQYF. The DNA of the CDR3 is TGTGCCAGCAGCCCCCGAGCGGTTTCCGCGGGAGAGACCCAGTACTTC.

This rearrangement joins TRBV27 to TRBJ1-1; D unclear. Trimming shortened V by 4 bases and J by 5 bases, and 11 bases separated the two germline ends. Germline V CDR1 and CDR2: MNHEY, SMNVEV (reference sequence). CDR3 length: 13 residues. CDR3 nucleotide sequence: TGTGCCAGCAGTTCGAATTTGGAGACTGAAGCTTTCTTT. It codes for CASSSNLETEAFF.

The chain combines TRBV4-1 with TRBJ1-5; 9 nucleotides agree with TRBD1. V was clipped by 1 base and J by 3 bases; unmatched bases: 1. There are 15 residues in the CDR3. Germline loops: CDR1 MGHRA, CDR2 YSYEKL. The CDR3 DNA is TGCGCCAGCAGCCAAGGGGACAGGGACAATCAGCCCCAGCATTTT. This encodes CASSQGDRDNQPQHF.

A word on this clone: An end of the junction differs from the germline gene, which may be a read error. The rearrangement uses TRBV11-3 and TRBJ2-2; 7 positions match TRBD2. CDR1 SGHNT and CDR2 YENEEA come from the germline V gene. CDR3 size: 15 residues. CDR3 in amino acids: CASSIEGGYTGELFF. The CDR3 DNA reads as TGTGCCAGCAGCATAGAGGGAGGGTACACCGGGGAGCTGTTTTTT.

In DNA form, the CDR3 reads TGTGCCAGCGGATTAGCGAGCATTCAGTACTTC. Encoded protein: CASGLASIQYF. The J gene is TRBJ2-4, the V gene TRBV27; possibly TRBD2 for D (5 bases). The CDR3 spans 11 residues. Trimming took off 8 bases at V and 9 bases at J, with 11 bases between the two ends. Germline V gene sequence: CDR1 MNHEY, CDR2 SMNVEV (reference sequence).

This clone has a single count. This chain connects TRBV18 to TRBJ2-3; the match to TRBD2 covers 8 bases. With 5 bases clipped from V and 2 bases from J, the junction kept 12 bases outside the gene matches. CDR1 KGHSH and CDR2 LQKENI come from the germline V gene. The CDR3 consists of 17 residues. CDR3 sequence (DNA): TGTGCCAGCTCAATCACTTCAAGCGGGGGCAACACAGATACGCAGTATTTT. Its protein is CASSITSSGGNTDTQYF.

The chain carries TRBV25-1 and TRBJ1-4; 7 bases align to TRBD1. Germline trimming cut 8 bases from V and 3 bases from J; bases unmatched to any gene: 9. Germline V gene sequence: CDR1 MGHDK, CDR2 SYGVNS. The CDR3 runs 15 residues. CDR3 bases: TGTGCCAGCGCCAAAAGGGGGCTTTCTAATGAAAAACTGTTTTTT. This sequence encodes CASAKRGLSNEKLFF.

The V call is TRBV7-9, the J call TRBJ2-5; TRBD2 agrees at 8 bases. CDR1 is SEHNR, CDR2 FQNEAQ, per germline (reference sequence). The CDR3 contains 16 residues. With 3 bases clipped from V and 4 bases from J, the junction kept 10 bases outside the gene matches. CDR3 coding DNA: TGTGCCAGCAGCTTTGTTCCGGGAGGGTATGGAGAGACCCAGTACTTC. Its protein is CASSFVPGGYGETQYF. The complete variable domain, with remaining parts taken from reference TRBV7-9 and TRBJ2-5, reads DTGVSQNPRHKITKRGQNVTFRCDPISEHNRLYWYRQTLGQGPEFLTYFQNEAQLEKSRLLSDRFSAERPKGSFSTLEIQRTEQGDSAMYLCASSFVPGGYGETQYFGPGTRLLVL.

J is TRBJ1-5 and V is TRBV7-6, with D unclear. This CDR3 is 14 amino acids long. V lost 1 base and J lost 3, with 7 bases in between. Looked up from germline, CDR1 is SGHVS and CDR2 is FNYEAQ. CDR3 bases: TGTGCCAGCAGCTTAGGACATATCAATCAGCCCCAGCATTTT. Its protein is CASSLGHINQPQHF.

The V call is TRBV7-9, the J call TRBJ2-5, with TRBD2 identical over 7 bases. CDR1 is SEHNR, CDR2 FQNEAQ, per germline (reference sequence). V lost 2 bases, J lost 4 bases, and 10 bases stayed unmatched. The CDR3 contains 16 residues. This chain's CDR3 is CASSLPAGSGGETQYF. The CDR3 coding sequence is TGTGCCAGCAGCTTACCAGCGGGATCAGGAGGAGAGACCCAGTACTTC.

The V and J genes are TRBV5-1 and TRBJ2-7; D is uncertain. Trimming cost V 0 bases and J 2 bases, with 9 bases left between them. CDR3 length: 14 residues. Germline V gives CDR1 SGHRS, CDR2 YFSETQ. The CDR3 reads CASSLAVPPYEQYF. CDR3 sequence (DNA): TGCGCCAGCAGCTTGGCGGTCCCGCCCTACGAGCAGTACTTC.

The V and J genes are TRBV29-1 and TRBJ2-5, with 7 bases aligning to TRBD2. Germline CDR1 SQVTM, CDR2 ANQGSEA. CDR3 length: 13 residues. The V segment lost 4 bases and the J segment 9 bases; nucleotides outside the gene matches: 11. The CDR3 spells CSVGQLWEGPQYF. The CDR3 bases are TGCAGCGTTGGACAGCTGTGGGAGGGGCCCCAGTACTTC.

The chain carries TRBV7-2 and TRBJ2-5; 9 bases are a match to TRBD2. Per germline, CDR1 SGHTA and CDR2 FQGNSA. V was pared by 0 bases and J by 5 bases, with 10 bases of the junction left unmatched. The CDR3 loop spans 17 amino acids. CDR3 nucleotide sequence: TGTGCCAGCAGCTTAGCCCCTATAGCGGGAGCCGCTGAGACCCAGTACTTC. It yields the protein CASSLAPIAGAAETQYF.

This chain uses TRBV5-1 with TRBJ1-1; no firm D call. Germline V gene lookup returns CDR1 SGHRS and CDR2 YFSETQ. Trimming stripped 3 bases from V and 3 bases from J, with 15 bases between. The CDR3 length is 15 residues. The CDR3 coding sequence is TGCGCCAGCAGCTCTCTTTCCAAGGGAGACACTGAAGCTTTCTTT. This encodes CASSSLSKGDTEAFF.

V usage is TRBV5-8 and J usage is TRBJ2-7; 7 bases fit TRBD1. Germline CDR1 SGHTS, CDR2 YDEGEE. Unmatched junction bases numbered 8, after V lost 4 bases and J lost 4 bases. The length of the CDR3 is 14 residues. The CDR3 is CASSHRGGAYEQYF. The DNA for the CDR3 is TGTGCCAGCAGCCACCGAGGGGGCGCGTACGAGCAGTACTTC.